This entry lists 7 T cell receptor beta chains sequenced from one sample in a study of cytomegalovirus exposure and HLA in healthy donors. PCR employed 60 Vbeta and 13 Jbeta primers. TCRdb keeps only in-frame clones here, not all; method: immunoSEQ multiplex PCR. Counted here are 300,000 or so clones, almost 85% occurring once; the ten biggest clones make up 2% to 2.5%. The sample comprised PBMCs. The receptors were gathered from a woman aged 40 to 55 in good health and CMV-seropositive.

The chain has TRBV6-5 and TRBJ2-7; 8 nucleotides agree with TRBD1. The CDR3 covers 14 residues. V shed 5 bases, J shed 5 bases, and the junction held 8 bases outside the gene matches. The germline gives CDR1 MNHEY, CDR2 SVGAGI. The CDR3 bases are TGTGCCAGCAGTCCCTGGACAGGGAGTGACGAGCAGTACTTC. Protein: CASSPWTGSDEQYF.

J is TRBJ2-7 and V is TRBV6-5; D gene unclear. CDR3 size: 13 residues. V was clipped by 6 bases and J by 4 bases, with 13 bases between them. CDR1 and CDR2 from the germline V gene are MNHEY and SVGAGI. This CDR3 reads CASRPLDSYEQYF. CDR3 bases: TGTGCCAGCAGGCCCCTAGACTCATACGAGCAGTACTTC.

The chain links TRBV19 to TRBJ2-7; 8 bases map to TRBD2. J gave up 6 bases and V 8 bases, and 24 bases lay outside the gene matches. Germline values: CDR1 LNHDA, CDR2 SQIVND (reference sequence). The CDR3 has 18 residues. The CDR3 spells CASASDFPAAGVPSEQYF. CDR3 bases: TGTGCCAGTGCCTCTGATTTCCCTGCAGCGGGAGTCCCCAGCGAGCAGTACTTC.

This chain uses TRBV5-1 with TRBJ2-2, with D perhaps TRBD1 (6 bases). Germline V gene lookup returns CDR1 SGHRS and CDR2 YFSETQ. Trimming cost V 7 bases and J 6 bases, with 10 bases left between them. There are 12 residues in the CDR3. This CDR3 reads CASQTGAGELFF. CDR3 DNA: TGCGCCAGCCAGACAGGTGCCGGGGAGCTGTTTTTT.

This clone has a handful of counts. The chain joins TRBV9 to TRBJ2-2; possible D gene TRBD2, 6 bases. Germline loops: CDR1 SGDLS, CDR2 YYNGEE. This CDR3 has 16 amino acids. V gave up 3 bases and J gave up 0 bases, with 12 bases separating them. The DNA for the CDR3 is TGTGCCAGCAGCGATGGGGACTCTGCGAACACCGGGGAGCTGTTTTTT. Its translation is CASSDGDSANTGELFF.

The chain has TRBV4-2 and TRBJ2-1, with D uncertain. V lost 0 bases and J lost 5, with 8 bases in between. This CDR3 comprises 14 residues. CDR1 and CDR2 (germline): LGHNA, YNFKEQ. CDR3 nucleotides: TGTGCCAGCAGCCAAGAAGAGGCAGACAATGAGCAGTTCTTC. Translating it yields CASSQEEADNEQFF.

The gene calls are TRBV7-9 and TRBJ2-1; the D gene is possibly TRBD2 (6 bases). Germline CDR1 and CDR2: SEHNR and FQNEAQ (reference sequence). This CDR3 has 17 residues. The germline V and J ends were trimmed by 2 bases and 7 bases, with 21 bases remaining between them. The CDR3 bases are TGTGCCAGCAGCTTAATGGAGGGCCGGGACCGGGCGAATGAGCAGTTCTTC. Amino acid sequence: CASSLMEGRDRANEQFF.